The present T cell receptor beta chain was sequenced within a study of cytomegalovirus exposure and HLA in healthy donors. With 60 Vbeta and 13 Jbeta primers, the PCR was carried out. The data were produced by immunoSEQ multiplex PCR, yet TCRdb's version contains in-frame clones alone and is incomplete. The repertoire consists of around 150,000 clones, with around 80% occurring once and the leading ten covering 2% to 2.5%. Donors counted as nominally healthy when sampled, yet unrecorded immune exposures were likely. Findings of the study overall: 150 or so TCR beta chains were listed as cytomegalovirus-associated.

Germline lookup yields CDR1 SGHNT and CDR2 YYREEE (reference sequence). The CDR3 contains 16 residues. V lost 4 bases, J lost 2 bases, and 17 bases lay in between. A word on this clone: Its target is unknown.

The J gene is TRBJ2-3, the V gene TRBV5-4; tentative D call: TRBD2 (5 bases). This TCR came from a boy aged 2-9 years in good health and CMV-seronegative. What was sequenced was PBMCs. The CDR3 coding sequence is TGTGCCAGCAGCGAGGACTTCTCAAGGAACACAGATACGCAGTATTTT. Translating it yields CASSEDFSRNTDTQYF. Full variable domain (remainder filled in from reference TRBV5-4 and TRBJ2-3): ETGVTQSPTHLIKTRGQQVTLRCSSQSGHNTVSWYQQALGQGPQFIFQYYREEENGRGNFPPRFSGLQFPNYSSELNVNALELDDSALYLCASSEDFSRNTDTQYFGPGTRLTVL.